This TCR beta chain comes out of a study of T cells in Graves' hyperthyroidism and ophthalmopathy. For the study at large: Peripheral blood was obtained at initial diagnosis, preceding any treatment.

This clonotype was detected many times. The junction differs from germline at one of its ends, possibly a read error. In making diagnoses, clinical symptoms, serum thyroxine and TRAb, thyroid ultrasound and orbital computed tomography were all used. Germline V gene lookup returns CDR1 SGHRS and CDR2 YFSETQ. The CDR3 totals 14 residues. RNA transcripts provided the source from which TCR beta CDR3 regions were amplified. During a first-round RT-PCR of the TCR CDR3, the HTBI primer set was used. TCRdb recomputed calls from the multiplex PCR reads with MiXCR, one row per CDR3 protein. The sample yields approximately 210,000 distinct CDR3 sequences, approximately 17% seen once.

This TCR was recovered from a man aged 50-60 years with Graves' hyperthyroidism. The specimen sequenced was blood. This chain links TRBV5-1 with TRBJ1-1; the match to TRBD1 covers 7 bases. The CDR3 sequence is CASSLVGGNTEAFF. The CDR3, as DNA: TGTGCCAGCAGTTTAGTAGGGGGCAACACTGAAGCTTTCTTT.